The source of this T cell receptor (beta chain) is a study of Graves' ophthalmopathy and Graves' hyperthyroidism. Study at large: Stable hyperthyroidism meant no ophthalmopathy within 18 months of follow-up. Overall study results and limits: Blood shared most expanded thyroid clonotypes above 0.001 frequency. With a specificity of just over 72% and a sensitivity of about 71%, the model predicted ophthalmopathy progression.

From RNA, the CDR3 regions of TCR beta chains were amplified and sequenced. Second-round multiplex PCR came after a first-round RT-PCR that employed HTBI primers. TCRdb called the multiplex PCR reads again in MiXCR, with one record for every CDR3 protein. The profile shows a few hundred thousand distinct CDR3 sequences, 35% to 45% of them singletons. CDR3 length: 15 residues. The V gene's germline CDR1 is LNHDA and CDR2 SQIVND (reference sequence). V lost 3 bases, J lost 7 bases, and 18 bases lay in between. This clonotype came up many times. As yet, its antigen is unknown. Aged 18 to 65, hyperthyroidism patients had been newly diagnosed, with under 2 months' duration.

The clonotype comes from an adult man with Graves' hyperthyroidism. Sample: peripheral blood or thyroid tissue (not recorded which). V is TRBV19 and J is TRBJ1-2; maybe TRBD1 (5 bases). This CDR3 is CASSIGRAGIGGYTF. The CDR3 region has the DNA TGTGCCAGTAGTATCGGTCGCGCAGGGATAGGTGGCTACACCTTC.